Here is one T cell receptor beta chain with its context. In the PCR, 60 Vbeta and 13 Jbeta primers were used. Assay used: immunoSEQ multiplex PCR; TCRdb lists only in-frame clones, some missing. The table records about 130,000 clones, more than 80% of them present only once. This specimen belongs to a study of cytomegalovirus exposure and HLA in healthy donors. The source of this sequence is a young woman in good health and CMV-seropositive. The sequencing sample was made of PBMCs.

CDR3 in amino acids: CASTLNGNYGYTF. CDR3 DNA sequence: TGCGCCAGCACCCTAAACGGTAACTATGGCTACACCTTC. This chain joins TRBV5-1 and TRBJ1-2; D ambiguous. Germline V gene sequence: CDR1 SGHRS, CDR2 YFSETQ. The CDR3 extends over 13 amino acids. Trimming pared 6 bases from V and 1 base from J, leaving 10 bases between.